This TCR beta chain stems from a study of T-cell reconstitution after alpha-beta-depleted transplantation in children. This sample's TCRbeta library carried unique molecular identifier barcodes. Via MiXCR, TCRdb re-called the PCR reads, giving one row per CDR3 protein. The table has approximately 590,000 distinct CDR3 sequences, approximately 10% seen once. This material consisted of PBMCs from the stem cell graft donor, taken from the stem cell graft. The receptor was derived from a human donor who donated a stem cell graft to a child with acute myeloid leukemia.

CDR3 in DNA: TGCGCCAGCAGCCCAGACAGGGGGGGAGCCGGGGAGCTGTTTTTT. It codes for CASSPDRGGAGELFF. V gene TRBV5-1 combines with J gene TRBJ2-2; 9 bases are shared with TRBD1. The CDR3 totals 15 residues. Germline V gene sequence: CDR1 SGHRS, CDR2 YFSETQ. V lost 4 bases, J lost 6 bases, and 7 bases stayed unmatched.